These 28 T cell receptor beta chains share one sample of origin, sequenced in a study of tumor-infiltrating lymphocytes in primary liver carcinoma. Reverse transcription of about 500 ng total RNA with a constant-region primer produced TCR beta cDNA. ARM-PCR was slightly modified, and three nested multiplex PCR rounds with it gave rise to the TCR beta libraries. Use of TRBV1-TRBV30 forward primers with a C-beta reverse primer characterized the first two PCR rounds, which lasted roughly 11 cycles each. TCRdb passed the multiplex PCR reads through MiXCR, listing each CDR3 protein once. The sample carries about 200,000 distinct CDR3 sequences, roughly 61% recorded once. Germline DNA was extracted alongside blood RNA, which was obtained from unsorted whole blood. Sequenced material: peripheral blood. The receptors were gathered from a woman in her sixties or seventies with primary liver carcinoma and hepatitis B virus infection.

As regards this clonotype: One junction end disagrees with the germline gene, perhaps due to a read error. CDR3 in DNA: TGTGTCAGCAGTTCCAGACTCAGAGCGGTAGGACTCTACGAGCAGTACTTC. As protein: CVSSSRLRAVGLYEQYF. V is TRBV6-5 and J is TRBJ2-7, with D perhaps matching TRBD2 (5 bases). The CDR3 is 17 residues long. Germline V lookup: CDR1 MNHEY, CDR2 SVGAGI.

This chain joins TRBV6-5 and TRBJ2-2, with D tentatively TRBD2 (6 bases). The CDR3 extends over 18 amino acids. Germline V gene data show CDR1 as MNHEY and CDR2 as SVGAGI. V lost 4 bases to trimming and J lost 0 bases, with 18 bases between them. The CDR3 sequence is CASSFARTIKTNTGELFF. The CDR3 DNA sequence: TGTGCCAGCAGTTTTGCCAGGACTATTAAAACGAACACCGGGGAGCTGTTTTTT.

Many counts were recorded for this clonotype. This CDR3 reads CASSSSGTGLTETQYF. The CDR3 DNA reads as TGTGCCAGCAGCTCGTCCGGGACAGGGTTAACGGAGACCCAGTACTTC. The chain combines TRBV5-5 with TRBJ2-5; 9 bases fit TRBD1. Germline assignment: CDR1 SGHKS and CDR2 YYEKEE (reference sequence). Unmatched junction bases numbered 11, after V lost 3 bases and J lost 5 bases. CDR3 length: 16 amino acids.

This clonotype was observed a few times. A read error may be the cause here, since a much bigger clone is one base away. The rearrangement joins TRBV6-1 to TRBJ2-7; 8 nucleotides align to TRBD1. Germline V lookup: CDR1 MNHNS, CDR2 SASEGT. V trimming: 8 bases; J trimming: 4 bases; junction bases outside the gene matches: 7. CDR3 length: 13 residues. CDR3 in DNA: TGTGCCAGCGGTACGGGACAGGAATACGAGCAGTACTTC. Its protein product is CASGTGQEYEQYF.

Turning to this clonotype: One base away lies a much larger clone, so this may be a sequencing read error. The gene calls are TRBV12-3 or TRBV12-4 and TRBJ2-1; the D is unclear. The CDR3 runs 15 residues. V was pared by 5 bases and J by 0 bases, with 11 bases between. CDR3 bases: TGTGCCAGCAGTGGCCTGGTTATCTCCTACAATGAGCAGTTCTTC. Its protein product is CASSGLVISYNEQFF.

By frequency in the sample, this clonotype is medium-sized. The rearrangement links TRBV11-2 to TRBJ2-7; unclear D gene. CDR3 length: 12 amino acids. Germline assignment: CDR1 SGHAT and CDR2 FQNNGV. V shed 5 bases and J shed 0 bases, with 5 bases lying between them. DNA of the CDR3: TGTGCCAGCAGCCCGAGCTCCTACGAGCAGTACTTC. This encodes CASSPSSYEQYF.

The sample holds many counts of this clonotype. V is TRBV5-6 and J is TRBJ1-2, with D hard to call. This CDR3 comprises 15 residues. The V and J ends lost 0 bases and 2 bases respectively, with 11 bases between them. Germline assignment: CDR1 SGHDT and CDR2 YYEEEE. Here the CDR3 DNA reads TGTGCCAGCAGCTTGGAACTCGGCCTGAACTATGGCTACACCTTC. It specifies CASSLELGLNYGYTF. Based on the CDR3 plus reference TRBV5-6 and TRBJ1-2, the full variable domain is DAGVTQSPTHLIKTRGQQVTLRCSPKSGHDTVSWYQQALGQGPQFIFQYYEEEERQRGNFPDRFSGHQFPNYSSELNVNALLLGDSALYLCASSLELGLNYGYTFGSGTRLTVV.

Notes on this clonotype: A read error may be the cause here, since a much bigger clone is one base away. This chain uses TRBV10-3 with TRBJ2-1, with 9 bases that match TRBD1. With V trimmed by 4 bases and J by 9 bases, 10 bases remained unmatched. The length of the CDR3 is 15 residues. Germline V lookup: CDR1 ENHRY, CDR2 SYGVKD. CDR3 coding DNA: TGTGCCATCAGTGGCCGGGACAGGGACGACATTGAGCAGTTCTTC. Encoded protein: CAISGRDRDDIEQFF.

This clonotype was observed a single time. An end of the junction differs from the germline gene, which may be a read error. The V gene is TRBV4-1, the J gene TRBJ2-1; unclear D gene. The CDR3 extends over 15 amino acids. Germline V gene sequence: CDR1 MGHRA, CDR2 YSYEKL. The CDR3, as DNA: TGCGCCAGCAGACAAGAAATTGCTACCTACAATGAGCAATTCTTC. Translated, it gives CASRQEIATYNEQFF.

The rearrangement links TRBV28 to TRBJ2-7, with D perhaps given as TRBD1 or TRBD2 (5 bases each). The V gene lost 6 bases and the J gene lost 3 bases, with 12 bases spanning the gap. This CDR3 region has 13 residues. CDR1 and CDR2 from the germline V gene are MDHEN and SYDVKM. The CDR3 is CASRTRGHYEQYF. In DNA, the CDR3 is TGTGCCAGCAGGACCCGGGGCCACTACGAGCAGTACTTC.

This clonotype was found once. The chain is built from TRBV5-4 and TRBJ2-2; either TRBD1 or TRBD2 may supply D (5 bases each). V was shortened by 7 bases and J by 5 bases, with 18 bases between the two germline ends. CDR3 length: 15 residues. Germline V gives CDR1 SGHNT, CDR2 YYREEE (reference sequence). The chain's CDR3 is CASSTGQAITGELFF. Written as DNA, the CDR3 is TGTGCCAGCTCAACGGGGCAGGCCATAACCGGGGAGCTGTTTTTT.

Note on this clonotype: A read error may account for a junction end that differs from germline. This rearrangement joins TRBV6-2 or TRBV6-3 to TRBJ2-3, with TRBD2 as a possible D gene (5 bases). The V gene's germline CDR1 is MNHEY and CDR2 SVGEGT. The CDR3 covers 13 residues. The CDR3 DNA follows: TGTGCCAGCAGCTACTCTAGCACATATACGCAGTATTTT. It yields the protein CASSYSSTYTQYF.

This clonotype was seen just once. Since the CDR3 does not end with the conserved phenylalanine or tryptophan, this likely comes from a read error. This rearrangement joins TRBV6-6 to TRBJ1-1; D is perhaps TRBD1 (6 bases). Germline V gene sequence: CDR1 MNHNY, CDR2 SVGAGI (reference sequence). This CDR3 is 12 amino acids long. The chain's CDR3 is CAGRGLNTEAFI. CDR3 nucleotide sequence: TGCGCAGGGCGGGGGCTGAACACTGAAGCTTTCATT.

The chain joins TRBV2 to TRBJ2-5; 7 bases match TRBD1. Germline loops: CDR1 SNHLY, CDR2 FYNNEI. The CDR3 covers 15 residues. Trimming at V came to 6 bases and at J to 5 bases, leaving 12 bases not matched to a gene. For the CDR3, the DNA is TGTGCCAGCAGACCCAACAGGGGATCGGGGGAGACCCAGTACTTC. It translates to CASRPNRGSGETQYF.

This chain uses TRBV29-1 with TRBJ2-3; TRBD2 matches 7 bases. Germline CDR1 SQVTM, CDR2 ANQGSEA. The CDR3 loop spans 17 amino acids. The CDR3 bases are TGCAACGGGTCGGGATTAGCGGGCGGAGGGAGCACAGATACGCAGTATTTT. Protein product: CNGSGLAGGGSTDTQYF.

For this clonotype: Relative to the germline gene, one junction end is altered; a read error may explain this. V and J are TRBV5-4 and TRBJ2-2; a possible D gene is TRBD2 (6 bases). This CDR3 is 18 amino acids long. Germline loops: CDR1 SGHNT, CDR2 YYREEE (reference sequence). The CDR3 sequence is CASSLGGGMGMNTGELFF. For the CDR3, the DNA is TGTGCCAGTAGCTTGGGAGGTGGCATGGGCATGAACACCGGGGAGCTGTTTTTT.

The rearrangement links TRBV28 to TRBJ1-2; D is unresolved. CDR1 MDHEN and CDR2 SYDVKM come from the germline V gene. Trimming removed 6 bases at V and 4 bases at J, with 9 bases between. The CDR3 covers 12 residues. The DNA for the CDR3 is TGTGCCAGCAGCGGCTTAACCTATGGCTACACCTTC. Amino acids: CASSGLTYGYTF.

A note on this clonotype: The junction differs from germline at one of its ends, possibly a read error. The genes are TRBV29-1 and TRBJ2-3; D perhaps matches TRBD2 (6 bases). The CDR3 runs 13 residues. Per germline, CDR1 SQVTM and CDR2 ANQGSEA. The CDR3 sequence: CNVDELAVDTQYF. DNA for the CDR3: TGCAACGTTGACGAACTAGCAGTAGATACGCAGTATTTT.

The V gene is TRBV11-1, the J gene TRBJ2-5; 11 positions match TRBD2. CDR1 is SGHAT, CDR2 FQDESV, per germline (reference sequence). V shed 8 bases, J shed 5 bases, and the junction held 10 bases outside the gene matches. There are 15 residues in the CDR3. CDR3 in amino acids: CASGQTSGRCETQYF. DNA for the CDR3: TGTGCCAGCGGTCAAACTAGCGGGAGATGCGAGACCCAGTACTTC.

This clonotype has at least ten counts. CDR3 DNA sequence: TGTGCCAGCAGCTCAGGGGGACTAGCGGGGCGGGGCACAGATACGCAGTATTTT. Amino acids: CASSSGGLAGRGTDTQYF. The rearrangement joins TRBV5-4 to TRBJ2-3; 13 bases line up with TRBD2. This CDR3 has 18 residues. V dropped 3 bases and J dropped 1; count of bases not matched to a gene: 8. The germline gives CDR1 SGHNT, CDR2 YYREEE (reference sequence).

As concerns this clonotype: A much larger clonotype is one base distant, so this may be a read error. The V and J genes are TRBV16 and TRBJ2-7; D may be TRBD2 (6 bases). This CDR3 comprises 15 residues. Germline lookup yields CDR1 KGHSY and CDR2 FQNENV. CDR3 protein: CGSSQPPAGVYEQYF. The DNA of the CDR3 is TGTGGCAGCAGCCAACCCCCAGCGGGCGTTTACGAGCAGTACTTC.

In the case of this clonotype: Given the absence of the conserved phenylalanine or tryptophan at the CDR3 end, a read error is likely. No DNA is shown, since the ends of the CDR3 on it are uncertain; the CDR3 is the one TCRdb lists. The CDR3 spells CSVEWTRYNEHFS. The chain carries TRBV29-1 and TRBJ2-1; the table gives TRBD2 as D, unverified against the DNA. Termini included, the CDR3 measures 13 amino acids. Germline V gene sequence: CDR1 SQVTM, CDR2 ANQGSEA.

Of note for this clonotype: The DNA is omitted, as the CDR3 cannot be located on it reliably, and the CDR3 follows TCRdb's listing. The gene calls are TRBV6-1 and TRBJ1-2. Germline values: CDR1 MNHNS, CDR2 SASEGT. The CDR3 comprises 14 residues, both ends counted. The CDR3 sequence is CAGMGRLFNYGCTF.

The CDR3 DNA sequence: TGCAGCGTTGAAAATAGCGGGAGCCGAATAGCCTACAATGAGCAGTTCTTC. The encoded protein is CSVENSGSRIAYNEQFF. The V gene is TRBV29-1, the J gene TRBJ2-1, with TRBD2 matching 9 bases. The CDR3 runs 17 residues. CDR1 is SQVTM and CDR2 is ANQGSEA in the germline V gene. With V trimmed by 2 bases and J by 2 bases, 10 bases remained unmatched.

Note on this clonotype: This may stem from a read error, because a much larger clone lies one nucleotide away. The chain joins TRBV4-1 to TRBJ2-7; a weak D match, TRBD1 (5 bases). The CDR3 is 15 amino acids. Germline lookup yields CDR1 MGHRA and CDR2 YSYEKL. The V end was cut by 1 base, the J end by 4 bases, with 14 bases between. The CDR3 nucleotides read TGCGCCAGCAGCCAAGGTCGAGACAGAATGTACGAGCAGTACTTC. This encodes CASSQGRDRMYEQYF.

A note on this clonotype: The conserved closing phenylalanine or tryptophan is absent in this CDR3, likely reflecting a read error. The CDR3 bases are TGTGCCAGCAGCCCTGGGACAGGGGGCACGGATACGCAGTATTGT. Its protein is CASSPGTGGTDTQYC. The chain combines TRBV13 with TRBJ2-3, with 12 nucleotides matching TRBD1. Germline V CDR1 and CDR2: PRHDT, FYEKMQ (reference sequence). The CDR3 extends over 15 amino acids.

Regarding this clonotype: The junction departs from germline at one end; a sequencing error may be responsible. This chain joins TRBV11-3 and TRBJ2-3, with unresolved D. The CDR3 runs to 16 residues. Germline-derived CDR1 and CDR2 are SGHNT and YENEEA. CDR3 DNA sequence: TGCGCCAGCAGCTTCTCCCCTCCATGGGCCACAGATACGCAGTATTTT. This encodes CASSFSPPWATDTQYF.

Details on this clonotype: A much larger clone differs by one base, so this may be a read error. This rearrangement joins TRBV6-5 to TRBJ1-5; D call uncertain. The germline CDR1 and CDR2 sequences are MNHEY and SVGAGI. This CDR3 region has 13 residues. CDR3 loop: CASNYNSNQPQHF. In DNA form, the CDR3 reads TGTGCCAGCAATTACAATAGCAATCAGCCCCAGCATTTT.